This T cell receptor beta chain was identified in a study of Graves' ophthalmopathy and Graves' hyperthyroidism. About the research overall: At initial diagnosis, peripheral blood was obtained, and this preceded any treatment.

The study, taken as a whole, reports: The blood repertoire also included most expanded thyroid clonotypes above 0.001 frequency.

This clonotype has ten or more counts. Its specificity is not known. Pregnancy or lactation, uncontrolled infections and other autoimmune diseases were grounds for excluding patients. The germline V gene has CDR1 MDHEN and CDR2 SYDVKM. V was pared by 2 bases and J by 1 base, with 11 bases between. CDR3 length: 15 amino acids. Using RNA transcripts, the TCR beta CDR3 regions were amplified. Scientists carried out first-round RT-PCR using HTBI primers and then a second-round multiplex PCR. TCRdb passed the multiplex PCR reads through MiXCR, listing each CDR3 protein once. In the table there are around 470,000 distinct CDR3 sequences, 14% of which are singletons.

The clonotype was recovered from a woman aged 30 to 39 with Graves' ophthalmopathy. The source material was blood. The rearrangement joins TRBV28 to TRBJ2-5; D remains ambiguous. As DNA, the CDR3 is TGTGCCAGCAGTTTAATTGAAACAGCCCAAGAGACCCAGTACTTC. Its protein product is CASSLIETAQETQYF.